These 5 T cell receptor beta chains originate from one sample sequenced in a study of OX40 agonist ivuxolimab in advanced cancers. Repertoires were generated with immunoSEQ multiplex PCR, while TCRdb's copy carries only in-frame clones and drops some. The profile covers some 81,000 clones, with around 85% appearing a single time and roughly 1.9% taken by the ten largest. Sequences were derived from CD4+ or CD8+ T cells sorted from blood, sampled in a trial of the OX40 agonist ivuxolimab. Receptor source: an adult with an advanced solid tumor such as melanoma, head and neck, liver or kidney cancer.

Only one count was recorded for this clone. The gene calls are TRBV11-3 and TRBJ2-7; 15 bases line up with TRBD2. The V segment lost 4 bases and the J segment 3 bases; nucleotides outside the gene matches: 10. The CDR3 runs 18 residues. Germline CDR1 SGHNT, CDR2 YENEEA. This chain's CDR3 is CASSSNGTSGGMIYEQYF. DNA for the CDR3: TGTGCCAGCAGCTCGAATGGGACTAGCGGGGGGATGATCTACGAGCAGTACTTC.

V and J are TRBV19 and TRBJ2-3, with D possibly matching TRBD2 (7 bases). Germline V gives CDR1 LNHDA, CDR2 SQIVND (reference sequence). The CDR3 covers 14 residues. Trimming shortened V by 7 bases and J by 5 bases, and 16 bases separated the two germline ends. CDR3: CASIQGGGLDTQYF. The CDR3 DNA is TGTGCCAGTATCCAAGGGGGGGGCCTAGATACGCAGTATTTT.

This clone was recorded only once. The V gene is TRBV18, the J gene TRBJ1-1; D is possibly TRBD1 (6 bases). V was trimmed by 2 bases and J by 0 bases, leaving 13 bases between them. Germline V gene data show CDR1 as KGHSH and CDR2 as LQKENI. This CDR3 contains 16 residues. The CDR3 sequence: CASSPTLTGMNTEAFF. CDR3 sequence (DNA): TGTGCCAGCTCACCAACCCTAACAGGGATGAACACTGAAGCTTTCTTT.

This chain links TRBV2 with TRBJ1-1; D perhaps matches TRBD1 (6 bases). V dropped 3 bases and J dropped 6 bases, with 17 bases sitting between them. This CDR3 spans 15 amino acids. Per the germline V gene, CDR1 is SNHLY and CDR2 is FYNNEI. The CDR3 region has the DNA TGTGCCAGCAGTGAGGGGGCCCCTCTATCCTCTGAAGCTTTCTTT. Amino acid sequence: CASSEGAPLSSEAFF.

This chain connects TRBV9 to TRBJ1-1; 9 bases are a match to TRBD1. Germline trimming cut 7 bases from V and 0 bases from J; bases unmatched to any gene: 1. The CDR3 is made up of 13 amino acids. Germline values: CDR1 SGDLS, CDR2 YYNGEE. The CDR3 sequence is CASGQGLNTEAFF. DNA of the CDR3: TGTGCCAGCGGACAGGGGTTGAACACTGAAGCTTTCTTT.